These T cell receptor beta chains were read from a single sample in a study of cytomegalovirus exposure and HLA in healthy donors. Assay: immunoSEQ multiplex PCR; the TCRdb copy retains only in-frame clones and omits some. Of 200,000 or so clones listed, roughly 87% are singletons. The source material was PBMCs. These receptors were obtained from a girl under three years old in good health and CMV-seronegative. Both conserved end residues are trimmed from each CDR3. Clone sizes are given selectively: once, few, many, or a class where the clone is expanded.

clone size	V gene	J gene	CDR3 protein
.	TRBV20-1	TRBJ2-3	SASGPDTQY
.	TRBV14	TRBJ2-1	ASSHFSGRTYNEQF
.	TRBV19	TRBJ1-5	ASSLPLGGQPQH
.	TRBV11-3	TRBJ2-7	ASKATGSYEQY
.	TRBV30	TRBJ1-1	AWSVAGVAF
.	TRBV5-1	TRBJ2-3	ASSLAGTADTDTQY
once	TRBV11-2	TRBJ2-3	ASSLGSQGIGSDTQY
.	TRBV7-9	TRBJ2-7	ASSTLGLASEQY
.	TRBV11-2	TRBJ2-7	ASSLSRGQGSYEQY
.	TRBV19	TRBJ2-6	ASSAYSSGANVLT
.	TRBV4-1	TRBJ1-5	ASSHGTGGEQPQH
.	TRBV6-5	TRBJ2-1	ASSFSGVSEQF
once	TRBV5-1	TRBJ2-7	ASSLSGPQVEQY
.	TRBV6-5	TRBJ2-2	ASSHRSGELF
.	TRBV5-1	TRBJ2-7	ASSLAGTAAYEQY
.	TRBV5-1	TRBJ2-5	ASRTGSVQETQY
.	TRBV4-1	TRBJ1-1	ASSQDCVAF
.	TRBV11-2	TRBJ1-3	ASSLLLTGASGNTIY
few	TRBV4-1	TRBJ2-3	ASSQIGTGDTQY
.	TRBV10-3	TRBJ1-3	AISGGGLGGNTIY
.	TRBV5-1	TRBJ1-1	ASRGQGGMNTEAF
once	TRBV10-3	TRBJ2-1	AISGGARTDRPSYNEQF
few	TRBV6-6	TRBJ2-7	ASRPTGPSSYEQY
.	TRBV25-1	TRBJ2-7	ASSWEYEQY
few	TRBV2	TRBJ2-3	AGGGPGTDTQY
.	TRBV10-1	TRBJ2-1	ASSEAGGPNNEQF
.	TRBV28	TRBJ1-1	ASMGQGSSVARQKINTEAF
.	TRBV6-6	TRBJ2-7	ASSYSTTRLYEQY
.	TRBV15	TRBJ1-4	ATSSSGQGSEKLF
.	TRBV7-8	TRBJ2-5	ASSLGGTNQETQY
.	TRBV25-1	TRBJ1-1	ASSNTGGTEAF
.	TRBV27	TRBJ1-1	ASSLQGVVIGNTEAF
.	TRBV7-9	TRBJ2-5	ASSGTSGSSETQY
.	TRBV16	TRBJ1-5	ASSPQQANQPQH
.	TRBV19	TRBJ1-5	ASSPQTGGGDQPQH
.	TRBV9	TRBJ2-2	ASSVLVGENTGELF